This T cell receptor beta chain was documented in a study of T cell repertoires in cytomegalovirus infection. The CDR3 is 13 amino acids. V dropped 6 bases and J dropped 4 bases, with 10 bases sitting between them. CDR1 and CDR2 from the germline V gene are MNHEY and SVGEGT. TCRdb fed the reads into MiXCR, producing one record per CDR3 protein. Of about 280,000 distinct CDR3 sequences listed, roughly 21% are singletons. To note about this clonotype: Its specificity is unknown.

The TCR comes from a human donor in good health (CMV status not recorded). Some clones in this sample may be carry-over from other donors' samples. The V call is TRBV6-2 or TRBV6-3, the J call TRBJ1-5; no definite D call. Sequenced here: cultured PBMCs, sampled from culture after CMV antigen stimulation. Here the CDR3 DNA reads TGTGCCAGCAGCCAAGGCAGAAATCAGCCCCAGCATTTT. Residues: CASSQGRNQPQHF.